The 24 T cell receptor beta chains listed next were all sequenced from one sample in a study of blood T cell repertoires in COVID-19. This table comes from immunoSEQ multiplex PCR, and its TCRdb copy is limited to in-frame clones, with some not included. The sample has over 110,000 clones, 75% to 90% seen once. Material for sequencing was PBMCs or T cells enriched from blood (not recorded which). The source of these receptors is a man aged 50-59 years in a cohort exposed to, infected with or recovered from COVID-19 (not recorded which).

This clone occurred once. CDR3 bases: TGTGCCAGCAGTTTATCGAGCACTAGAAAAGGTAACGAGCAGTACTTC. Its protein is CASSLSSTRKGNEQYF. V is TRBV27 and J is TRBJ2-7; perhaps TRBD2 as D (5 bases). Germline V CDR1 and CDR2: MNHEY, SMNVEV (reference sequence). CDR3 length equals 16 residues. Trimming shortened V by 0 bases and J by 5 bases, and 17 bases separated the two germline ends.

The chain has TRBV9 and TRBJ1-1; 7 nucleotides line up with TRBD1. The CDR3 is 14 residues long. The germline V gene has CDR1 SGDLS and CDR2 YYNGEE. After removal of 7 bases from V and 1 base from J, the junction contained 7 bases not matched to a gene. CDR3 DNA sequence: TGTGCCAGCGGACAGGATCTTCAGAACACTGAAGCTTTCTTT. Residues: CASGQDLQNTEAFF.

The CDR3 DNA follows: TGCGCCAGCAGCCAAGAGAGGGATCAGCCCCAGCATTTT. This encodes CASSQERDQPQHF. The chain is built from TRBV4-1 and TRBJ1-5; no clear D. The CDR3 length is 13 residues. Germline V CDR1 and CDR2: MGHRA, YSYEKL. V gave up 0 bases and J gave up 5 bases, with 5 bases separating them.

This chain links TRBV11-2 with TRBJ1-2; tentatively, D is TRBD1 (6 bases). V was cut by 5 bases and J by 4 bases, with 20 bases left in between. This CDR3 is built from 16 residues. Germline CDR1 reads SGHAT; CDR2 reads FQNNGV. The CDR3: CASSPARDKIGYGYTF. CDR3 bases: TGTGCCAGCAGCCCAGCACGGGACAAAATAGGCTATGGCTACACCTTC.

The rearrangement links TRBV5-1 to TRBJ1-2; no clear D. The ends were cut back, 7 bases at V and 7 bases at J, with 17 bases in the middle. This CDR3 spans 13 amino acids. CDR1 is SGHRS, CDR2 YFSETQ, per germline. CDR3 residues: CASGWLEGGGYTF. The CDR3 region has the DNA TGCGCCAGCGGTTGGTTGGAGGGAGGTGGCTACACCTTC.

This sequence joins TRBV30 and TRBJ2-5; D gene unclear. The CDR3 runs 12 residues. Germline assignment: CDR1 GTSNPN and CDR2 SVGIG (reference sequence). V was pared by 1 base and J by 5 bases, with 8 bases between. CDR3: CAWSARWETQYF. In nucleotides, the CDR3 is TGTGCCTGGAGTGCCCGGTGGGAGACCCAGTACTTC.

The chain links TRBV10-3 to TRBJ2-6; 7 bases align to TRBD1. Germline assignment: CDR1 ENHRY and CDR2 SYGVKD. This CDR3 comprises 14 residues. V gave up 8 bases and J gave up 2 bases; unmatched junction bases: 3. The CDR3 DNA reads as TGTGCCATCCACGACAGGGCTGGGGCCAACGTCCTGACTTTC. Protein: CAIHDRAGANVLTF.

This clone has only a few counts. CDR3 amino acids: CASNTVSSTDTQYF. Written as DNA, the CDR3 is TGTGCCAGCAATACAGTTTCTAGCACAGATACGCAGTATTTT. V is TRBV28 and J is TRBJ2-3, with D unresolved. The CDR3 extends over 14 amino acids. Germline V gene lookup returns CDR1 MDHEN and CDR2 SYDVKM. With 7 bases removed from V and 0 bases from J, the gap between germline ends came to 11 bases.

The CDR3 DNA reads TGTGCCAGCAGCGCCTGGACAGGGAAGGACAATGAGCAGTTCTTC. It codes for CASSAWTGKDNEQFF. This chain links TRBV9 with TRBJ2-1; 8 bases align to TRBD1. The CDR3 totals 15 residues. Germline-derived CDR1 and CDR2 are SGDLS and YYNGEE. Trimming took 3 bases from V and 5 from J; bases not matched to a gene: 7.

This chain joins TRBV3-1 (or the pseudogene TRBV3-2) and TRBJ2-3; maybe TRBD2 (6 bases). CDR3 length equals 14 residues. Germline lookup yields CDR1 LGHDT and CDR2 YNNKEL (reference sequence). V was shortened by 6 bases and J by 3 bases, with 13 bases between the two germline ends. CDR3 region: CASSLAVYTDTQYF. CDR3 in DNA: TGTGCCAGCAGTTTAGCGGTCTATACAGATACGCAGTATTTT.

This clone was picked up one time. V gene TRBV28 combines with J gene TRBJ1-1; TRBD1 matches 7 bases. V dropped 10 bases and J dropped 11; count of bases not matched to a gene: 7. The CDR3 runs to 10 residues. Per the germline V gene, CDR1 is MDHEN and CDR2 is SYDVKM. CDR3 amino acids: CATQGTVAFF. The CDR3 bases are TGTGCCACCCAGGGGACAGTGGCTTTCTTT.

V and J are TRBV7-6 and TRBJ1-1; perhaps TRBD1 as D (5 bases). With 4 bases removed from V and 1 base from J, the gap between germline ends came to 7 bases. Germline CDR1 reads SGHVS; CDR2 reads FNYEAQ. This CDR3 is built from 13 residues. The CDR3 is CASSSTGNTEAFF. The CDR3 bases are TGTGCCAGCAGCTCCACAGGGAACACTGAAGCTTTCTTT.

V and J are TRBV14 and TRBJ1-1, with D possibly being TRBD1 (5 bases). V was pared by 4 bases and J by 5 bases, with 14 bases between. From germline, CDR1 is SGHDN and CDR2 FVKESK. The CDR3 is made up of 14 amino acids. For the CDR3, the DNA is TGTGCCAGCAGCCGAGCCCCAGGGTTAACTGAAGCTTTCTTT. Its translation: CASSRAPGLTEAFF.

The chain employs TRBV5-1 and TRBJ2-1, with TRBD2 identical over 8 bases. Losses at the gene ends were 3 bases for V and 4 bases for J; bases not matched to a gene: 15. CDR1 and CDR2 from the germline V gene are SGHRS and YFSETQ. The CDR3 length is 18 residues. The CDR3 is CASSSEWSSGSPYNEQFF. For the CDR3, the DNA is TGCGCCAGCAGCTCTGAATGGTCGAGCGGGAGTCCGTACAATGAGCAGTTCTTC.

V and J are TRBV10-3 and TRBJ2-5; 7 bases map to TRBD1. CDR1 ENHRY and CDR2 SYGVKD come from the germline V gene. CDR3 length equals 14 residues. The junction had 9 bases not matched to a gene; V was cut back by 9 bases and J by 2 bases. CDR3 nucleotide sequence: TGTGCCATAAGCAGCGGCAGGGGGCAAGAGACCCAGTACTTC. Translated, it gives CAISSGRGQETQYF.

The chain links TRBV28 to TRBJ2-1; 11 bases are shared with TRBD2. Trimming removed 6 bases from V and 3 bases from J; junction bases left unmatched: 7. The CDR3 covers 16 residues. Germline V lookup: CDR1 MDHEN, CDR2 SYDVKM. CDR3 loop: CASSPTSGRFYNEQFF. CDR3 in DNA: TGTGCCAGCAGCCCTACTAGCGGGAGATTCTACAATGAGCAGTTCTTC.

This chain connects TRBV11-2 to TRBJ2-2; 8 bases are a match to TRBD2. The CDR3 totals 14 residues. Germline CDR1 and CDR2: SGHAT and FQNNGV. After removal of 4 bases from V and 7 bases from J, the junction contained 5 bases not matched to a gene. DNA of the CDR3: TGTGCCAGCAGCTCCGGGGGGGCCATCGGGGAGCTGTTTTTT. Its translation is CASSSGGAIGELFF.

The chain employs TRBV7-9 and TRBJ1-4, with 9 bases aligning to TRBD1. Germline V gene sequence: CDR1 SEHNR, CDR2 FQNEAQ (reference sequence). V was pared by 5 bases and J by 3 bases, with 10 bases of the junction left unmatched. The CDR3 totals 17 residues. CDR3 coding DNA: TGTGCCAGCAGCCCGAGGGCGGGACAGGGCCCTAATGAAAAACTGTTTTTT. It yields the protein CASSPRAGQGPNEKLFF.

The CDR3 DNA reads TGTGCCAGCAGCTTAGCCCCAGGGATCTACGAGCAGTACTTC. Translation gives CASSLAPGIYEQYF. The genes are TRBV11-2 and TRBJ2-7; maybe TRBD1 (5 bases). This CDR3 spans 14 amino acids. CDR1 SGHAT and CDR2 FQNNGV come from the germline V gene. V was shortened by 1 base and J by 3 bases, with 10 bases between the two germline ends.

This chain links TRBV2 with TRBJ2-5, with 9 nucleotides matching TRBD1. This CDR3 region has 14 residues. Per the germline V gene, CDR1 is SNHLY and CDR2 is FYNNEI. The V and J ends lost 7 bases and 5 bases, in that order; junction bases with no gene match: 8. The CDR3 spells CASTRQGVGETQYF. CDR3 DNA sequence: TGTGCCAGCACCCGACAGGGGGTCGGGGAGACCCAGTACTTC.

The CDR3, as DNA: TGTGCCAGCAGTTTCGAACAGGGTGGCTACACCTTC. It codes for CASSFEQGGYTF. This chain uses TRBV12-3 or TRBV12-4 with TRBJ1-2, with D perhaps matching TRBD1 (6 bases). CDR3 size: 12 residues. Trimming left V 3 bases short and J 7 bases short, with 9 bases between.

The CDR3 reads CASSPGGVGSYEQYF. The CDR3 region has the DNA TGTGCCAGCAGCCCCGGGGGGGTGGGGTCCTACGAGCAGTACTTC. The chain carries TRBV7-2 and TRBJ2-7; 8 positions match TRBD2. This CDR3 has 15 amino acids. CDR1 and CDR2 (germline): SGHTA, FQGNSA. The junction had 7 bases not matched to a gene; V was cut back by 5 bases and J by 1 base. The full variable domain, its missing parts supplied by reference TRBV7-2 and TRBJ2-7, is GAGVSQSPSNKVTEKGKDVELRCDPISGHTALYWYRQSLGQGLEFLIYFQGNSAPDKSGLPSDRFSAERTGGSVSTLTIQRTQQEDSAVYLCASSPGGVGSYEQYFGPGTRLTVT.

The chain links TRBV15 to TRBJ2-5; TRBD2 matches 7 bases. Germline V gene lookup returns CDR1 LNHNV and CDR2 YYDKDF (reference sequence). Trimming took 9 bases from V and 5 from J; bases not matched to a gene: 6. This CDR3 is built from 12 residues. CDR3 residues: CATSREGETQYF. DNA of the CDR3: TGTGCCACGTCAAGGGAGGGGGAGACCCAGTACTTC.

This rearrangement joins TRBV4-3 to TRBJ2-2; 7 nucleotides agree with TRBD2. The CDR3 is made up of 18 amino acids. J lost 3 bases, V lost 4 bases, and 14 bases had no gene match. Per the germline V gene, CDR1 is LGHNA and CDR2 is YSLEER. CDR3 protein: CASSPRRVLRGYTGELFF. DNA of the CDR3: TGCGCCAGCAGCCCCCGGCGGGTGTTGCGGGGGTACACCGGGGAGCTGTTTTTT.